A single sample gave rise to the 26 T cell receptor beta chains below, sequenced in a study of identical twins. TCRdb recomputed calls from the 5' RACE reads with MiXCR, one row per CDR3 protein. The table includes roughly 1,500,000 distinct CDR3 sequences, under 35% detected once. The sequencing sample was made of cord blood. The receptors stem from a newborn girl in good health.

This clonotype was picked up a small number of times. The J gene is TRBJ1-2, the V gene TRBV19; no reliable D call. Germline values: CDR1 LNHDA, CDR2 SQIVND (reference sequence). Trimming took off 4 bases at V and 0 bases at J, with 9 bases between the two ends. The CDR3 runs 14 residues. The CDR3 protein is CASSRAGSNYGYTF. CDR3 in DNA: TGTGCCAGTAGTAGGGCGGGATCTAACTATGGCTACACCTTC. Filled out from reference TRBV19 and TRBJ1-2, the complete variable domain reads DGGITQSPKYLFRKEGQNVTLSCEQNLNHDAMYWYRQDPGQGLRLIYYSQIVNDFQKGDIAEGYSVSREKKESFPLTVTSAQKNPTAFYLCASSRAGSNYGYTFGSGTRLTVV.

The chain joins TRBV11-2 to TRBJ2-2; the match to TRBD1 covers 9 bases. V shed 1 base and J 5 bases; nucleotides not matched to a gene: 5. The CDR3 sequence is 16 residues long. CDR1 and CDR2 from the germline V gene are SGHAT and FQNNGV. The CDR3 DNA follows: TGTGCCAGCAGCTTAGTGGGCGACAGGGGGACCGGGGAGCTGTTTTTT. Encoded protein: CASSLVGDRGTGELFF.

This clonotype was seen only a few times. V is TRBV5-1 and J is TRBJ2-7, with 13 bases identical to TRBD2. J was trimmed by 0 bases and V by 4 bases; bases with no gene match: 19. Per the germline V gene, CDR1 is SGHRS and CDR2 is YFSETQ. The CDR3 contains 21 residues. Here the CDR3 reads CASSPKKAGTSGIKSSYEQYF. The DNA of the CDR3 is TGCGCCAGCAGCCCGAAAAAAGCCGGGACTAGCGGGATTAAATCCTCCTACGAGCAGTACTTC.

This clonotype was detected a few times. The J gene is TRBJ1-2, the V gene TRBV29-1, with 7 bases aligning to TRBD1. The CDR3 contains 10 residues. Germline V lookup: CDR1 SQVTM, CDR2 ANQGSEA. The CDR3 DNA sequence: TGCAGAAACAGGGGTAATGGCTACACCTTC. It encodes CRNRGNGYTF.

The chain joins TRBV20-1 to TRBJ2-1; D not certain. Germline V gives CDR1 DFQATT, CDR2 SNEGSKA (reference sequence). Trimming stripped 0 bases from V and 5 bases from J, with 8 bases between. The CDR3 is 13 residues long. CDR3 nucleotides: TGCAGTGCTAGAGAACCCTATGACAATGAGCAGTTCTTC. It encodes CSAREPYDNEQFF.

This clonotype was picked up one time. The chain links TRBV5-1 to TRBJ2-4; the D gene is possibly TRBD2 (6 bases). Judging by the DNA end, TRBJ2-7 fits better; the J call may be wrong. The length of the CDR3 is 16 residues. Germline V gene data show CDR1 as SGHRS and CDR2 as YFSETQ. The DNA for the CDR3 is TGCGCCAGCAGCCCCTCGCTTGGGACTGCGACCTACGAGCAGTACTTC. Protein: CASSPSLGTATYEQYF.

V usage is TRBV2 and J usage is TRBJ2-3; D not resolved. Trimming pared 6 bases from V and 2 bases from J, leaving 18 bases between. Germline assignment: CDR1 SNHLY and CDR2 FYNNEI. The CDR3 spans 16 residues. CDR3 in amino acids: CASSGPLRINTDTQYF. The CDR3 DNA follows: TGTGCCAGCAGCGGACCTCTAAGAATCAACACAGATACGCAGTATTTT.

This chain links TRBV6-1 with TRBJ1-5; TRBD1 aligns across 7 bases. The CDR3 sequence is 18 residues long. The trim removed 2 bases at V and 4 bases at J, leaving 14 bases unmatched. In germline, CDR1 is MNHNS, CDR2 SASEGT. The CDR3 loop is CASSETLTGQAYNQPQHF. The CDR3 DNA follows: TGTGCCAGCAGTGAAACCCTTACTGGACAGGCCTATAATCAGCCCCAGCATTTT.

As regards this clonotype: Being one base from a much bigger clone, this may be a read error. J is TRBJ2-5 and V is TRBV11-1; 7 bases align to TRBD1. Germline CDR1 SGHAT, CDR2 FQDESV (reference sequence). This CDR3 contains 13 residues. With 3 bases clipped from V and 11 bases from J, the junction kept 9 bases outside the gene matches. The CDR3 region has the DNA TGTGCCAGCAGCTTTGACAGGGACAATGAGCAGTACTTC. Translation: CASSFDRDNEQYF.

The chain links TRBV4-1 to TRBJ1-5; a weak D match, TRBD1 (5 bases). The V gene's germline CDR1 is MGHRA and CDR2 YSYEKL. Trimming left V 4 bases short and J 5 bases short, with 21 bases between. There are 17 residues in the CDR3. The CDR3 here is CASSRGEWYSGDQPQHF. The CDR3 DNA sequence: TGCGCCAGCAGCCGAGGGGAGTGGTACAGTGGGGATCAGCCCCAGCATTTT.

J is TRBJ2-2 and V is TRBV7-2, with D possibly called TRBD1 or TRBD2 (5 bases each). The germline V and J ends were trimmed by 8 bases and 4 bases, with 14 bases remaining between them. The CDR3 loop spans 14 amino acids. Per germline, CDR1 SGHTA and CDR2 FQGNSA. The CDR3 nucleotides read TGTGCCAGCGAGGAAGGGACCTTCACCGGGGAGCTGTTTTTT. Protein sequence: CASEEGTFTGELFF.

This clonotype came up a few times. This sequence joins TRBV19 and TRBJ1-1; 7 nucleotides line up with TRBD1. Germline V gives CDR1 LNHDA, CDR2 SQIVND (reference sequence). Trimming took 4 bases from V and 7 from J; bases not matched to a gene: 6. The CDR3 has 13 residues. The CDR3 nucleotides are TGTGCCAGTAGTAGCAGGGCAGGGGGTGAAGCTTTCTTT. It specifies CASSSRAGGEAFF.

The chain joins TRBV7-2 to TRBJ2-5, with 9 positions matching TRBD1. Trimming removed 6 bases from V and 5 bases from J; junction bases left unmatched: 10. The V gene's germline CDR1 is SGHTA and CDR2 FQGNSA. The CDR3 is 15 residues long. The CDR3 DNA reads as TGTGCCAGCAGATCCGGGACAGGGTGTTGGGAGACCCAGTACTTC. This translates into CASRSGTGCWETQYF.

CDR3 region: CSAKEGRLGEKLFF. For the CDR3, the DNA is TGCAGTGCCAAGGAGGGGAGGTTGGGCGAAAAACTGTTTTTT. The V and J genes are TRBV20-1 and TRBJ1-4; TRBD1 is a possible D gene (5 bases). The germline gives CDR1 DFQATT, CDR2 SNEGSKA (reference sequence). V was clipped by 6 bases and J by 8 bases, with 19 bases between them. The CDR3 runs 14 residues.

As regards this clonotype: A much larger clonotype is one base distant, so this may be a read error. V and J are TRBV7-9 and TRBJ1-1; D not certain. This CDR3 region has 13 residues. Looked up from germline, CDR1 is SEHNR and CDR2 is FQNEAQ (reference sequence). Trimming removed 5 bases from V and 1 base from J, with 8 bases in between. Here the CDR3 DNA reads TGTGCCAGCAGCCAACAGAGGAACACTGAAGCTTTCTTT. Translated, it gives CASSQQRNTEAFF.

J is TRBJ2-6 and V is TRBV12-3 or TRBV12-4; 9 nucleotides agree with TRBD1. CDR3 length: 19 amino acids. V trimming: 1 base; J trimming: 3 bases; junction bases outside the gene matches: 10. The CDR3 is CASSLVYGTGYDGANVLTF. The CDR3, as DNA: TGTGCCAGCAGTTTAGTTTATGGGACAGGGTATGATGGGGCCAACGTCCTGACTTTC.

The rearrangement uses TRBV4-1 and TRBJ2-4; 11 bases are shared with TRBD2. CDR3 size: 19 residues. The germline V gene has CDR1 MGHRA and CDR2 YSYEKL. Trimming took 4 bases from V and 2 from J; bases not matched to a gene: 13. The CDR3 spells CASSLFGLAGGLTKNIQYF. In DNA form, the CDR3 reads TGCGCCAGCAGCCTCTTCGGACTAGCGGGCGGTCTAACCAAAAACATTCAGTACTTC.

The genes are TRBV5-1 and TRBJ2-1; D perhaps matches TRBD2 (6 bases). CDR3 size: 16 residues. Germline values: CDR1 SGHRS, CDR2 YFSETQ. V lost 0 bases and J lost 2, with 12 bases in between. The CDR3 DNA sequence: TGCGCCAGCAGCTTGGTTGGGAGGATGGCCTACAATGAGCAGTTCTTC. Its protein is CASSLVGRMAYNEQFF.

The chain combines TRBV5-1 with TRBJ2-7; D is perhaps TRBD2 (5 bases). The CDR3 length is 14 residues. Germline CDR1 reads SGHRS; CDR2 reads YFSETQ. Trimming pared 4 bases from V and 2 bases from J, leaving 13 bases between. The CDR3 here is CASSLLPTTYEQYF. In DNA, the CDR3 is TGCGCCAGCAGCCTCCTCCCGACTACCTACGAGCAGTACTTC. Together with reference TRBV5-1 and TRBJ2-7, the CDR3 gives the full variable domain: KAGVTQTPRYLIKTRGQQVTLSCSPISGHRSVSWYQQTPGQGLQFLFEYFSETQRNKGNFPGRFSGRQFSNSRSEMNVSTLELGDSALYLCASSLLPTTYEQYFGPGTRLTVT.

There are a few counts of this clonotype. The CDR3, as DNA: TGTGCCAGCAGTTGGGCGGCTACTGGGGAGACCCAGTACTTC. It encodes CASSWAATGETQYF. The rearrangement links TRBV27 to TRBJ2-5; no clear D gene. The V and J ends lost 4 bases and 5 bases respectively, with 14 bases between them. Germline CDR1 and CDR2: MNHEY and SMNVEV (reference sequence). The length of the CDR3 is 14 residues.

The chain is built from TRBV7-2 and TRBJ2-7; D remains ambiguous. V was cut by 1 base and J by 7 bases, with 20 bases left in between. This CDR3 is 16 amino acids long. Germline V CDR1 and CDR2: SGHTA, FQGNSA. CDR3 loop: CASSLVAAYPLGEQYF. CDR3 coding DNA: TGTGCCAGCAGCTTAGTTGCTGCCTACCCTTTAGGAGAGCAGTACTTC.

The chain is built from TRBV5-6 and TRBJ1-3; 8 nucleotides align to TRBD1. The CDR3 extends over 17 amino acids. CDR1 and CDR2 (germline): SGHDT, YYEEEE. V dropped 1 base and J dropped 2; count of bases not matched to a gene: 8. For the CDR3, the DNA is TGTGCCAGCAGCTTGTATTTCGCAGGGGGCCCTGGAAACACCATATATTTT. This encodes CASSLYFAGGPGNTIYF.

The V and J genes are TRBV9 and TRBJ2-5; 8 nucleotides agree with TRBD2. Unmatched junction bases numbered 11, after V lost 1 base and J lost 9 bases. The germline V gene has CDR1 SGDLS and CDR2 YYNGEE. The CDR3 spans 15 residues. CDR3 in amino acids: CASSVISGANEAQYF. CDR3 sequence (DNA): TGTGCCAGCAGCGTAATTAGCGGGGCGAACGAGGCCCAGTACTTC.

In DNA form, the CDR3 reads TGTGCCAGCAGCTCCCAAACCCTTACTAGCGGCACGCAGTATTTT. Translating gives CASSSQTLTSGTQYF. The V gene is TRBV7-2, the J gene TRBJ2-3; the match to TRBD2 covers 8 bases. The CDR3 is 15 residues long. J lost 9 bases, V lost 4 bases, and 12 bases had no gene match. Germline CDR1 is SGHTA and CDR2 is FQGNSA. Complete variable domain (other parts from reference TRBV7-2 and TRBJ2-3): GAGVSQSPSNKVTEKGKDVELRCDPISGHTALYWYRQSLGQGLEFLIYFQGNSAPDKSGLPSDRFSAERTGGSVSTLTIQRTQQEDSAVYLCASSSQTLTSGTQYFGPGTRLTVL.

This sequence joins TRBV6-1 and TRBJ1-2, with D unresolved. CDR1 and CDR2 (germline): MNHNS, SASEGT. Trimming stripped 2 bases from V and 4 bases from J, with 17 bases between. CDR3 length equals 16 residues. Here the CDR3 reads CASSEYGVGQVYGYTF. The CDR3 DNA reads TGTGCCAGCAGTGAATATGGTGTTGGGCAGGTCTATGGCTACACCTTC.

This clonotype was seen just once. The genes are TRBV20-1 and TRBJ1-5; 8 bases are a match to TRBD1. CDR3 length equals 13 residues. Germline V gives CDR1 DFQATT, CDR2 SNEGSKA (reference sequence). With 5 bases clipped from V and 4 bases from J, the junction kept 4 bases outside the gene matches. The CDR3 sequence: CSAGDRSNQPQHF. For the CDR3, the DNA is TGCAGTGCTGGGGACAGGTCTAATCAGCCCCAGCATTTT.